This T cell receptor (beta chain) was captured in a study of blood T cells in healthy people across ages. Study details: Capture by template switching was about one barcoded beta molecule per two T cells. The study, taken as a whole, reports: As age increased, TCR beta diversity per million T cells fell in a roughly linear fashion. Whereas aged donors had fewer naive CD4+ cells, long-lived donors had more of them and higher diversity.

For the second PCR, which ran for about 7 to 11 cycles, a sample-barcoded 5' primer and a J-beta primer mix were used. Via MiXCR, TCRdb re-called the 5' RACE reads, giving one row per CDR3 protein. The table records a few hundred thousand distinct CDR3 sequences, approximately 30% of them present only once. In the case of this clonotype: Its target is not known.

This sequence originates from a woman between 65 and 79 years old in good health. Sequencing input: blood.

CDR3 region: CASSLWRGTTDTQYF. CDR3 bases: TGTGCCAGCAGCTTGTGGCGGGGGACCACAGATACGCAGTATTTT. The chain has TRBV5-6 and TRBJ2-3, with 7 positions matching TRBD2. The CDR3 sequence is 15 residues long. Trimming took 1 base from V and 2 from J; bases not matched to a gene: 4. Germline assignment: CDR1 SGHDT and CDR2 YYEEEE.